This TCR beta chain came from a study of T cell responses to AZD1222 COVID-19 vaccine. Study-wide results and caveats: Vaccine-associated CD4 TCRs ranged over spike, dominating at 160-218 and 743-854.

Sequencing used immunoSEQ multiplex PCR; TCRdb keeps in-frame clones, though not all of them. The repertoire holds about 82,000 clones, with about 93% as singletons. Germline CDR1 reads KGHSH; CDR2 reads LQKENI. CDR3 length: 18 residues. V gave up 2 bases and J gave up 0 bases; unmatched junction bases: 9. About this clone itself: What it binds is unknown.

The chain has TRBV18 and TRBJ1-3, with 8 nucleotides matching TRBD1. The sample was peripheral blood, taken 28 days after the second AZD1222 dose. This TCR was sampled from an adult who received the AZD1222 COVID-19 vaccine. The CDR3 protein is CASSPGTGGPFSGNTIYF. DNA of the CDR3: TGTGCCAGCTCACCAGGGACAGGAGGTCCCTTCTCTGGAAACACCATATATTTT.